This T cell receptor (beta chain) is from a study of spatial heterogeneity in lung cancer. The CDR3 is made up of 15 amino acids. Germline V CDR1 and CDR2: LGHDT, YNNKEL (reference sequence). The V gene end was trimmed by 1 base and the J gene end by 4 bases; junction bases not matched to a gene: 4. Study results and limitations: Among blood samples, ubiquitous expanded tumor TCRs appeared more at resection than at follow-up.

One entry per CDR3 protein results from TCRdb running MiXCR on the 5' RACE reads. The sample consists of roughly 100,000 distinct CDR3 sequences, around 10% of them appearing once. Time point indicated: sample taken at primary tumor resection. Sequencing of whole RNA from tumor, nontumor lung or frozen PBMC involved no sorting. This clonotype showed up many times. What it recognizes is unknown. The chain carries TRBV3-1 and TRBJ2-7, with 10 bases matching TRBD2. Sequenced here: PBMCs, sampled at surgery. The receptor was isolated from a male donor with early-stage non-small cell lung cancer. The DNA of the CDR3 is TGTGCCAGCAGCCAAGGGCCTAGCGGGGGTTACGAGCAGTACTTC. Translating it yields CASSQGPSGGYEQYF.